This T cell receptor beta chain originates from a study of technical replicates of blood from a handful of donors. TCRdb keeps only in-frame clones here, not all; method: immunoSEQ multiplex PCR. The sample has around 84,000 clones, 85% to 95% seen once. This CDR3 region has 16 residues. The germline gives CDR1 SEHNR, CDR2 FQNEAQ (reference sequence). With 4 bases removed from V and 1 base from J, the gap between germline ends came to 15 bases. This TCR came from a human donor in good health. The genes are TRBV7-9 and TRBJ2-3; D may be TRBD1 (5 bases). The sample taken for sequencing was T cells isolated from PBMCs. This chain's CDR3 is CASSSAAGFGTDTQYF. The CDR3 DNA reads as TGTGCCAGCAGCTCCGCCGCAGGGTTCGGCACAGATACGCAGTATTTT.